A single sample gave rise to the 29 T cell receptor beta chains below, sequenced in a study of blood T cell repertoires in COVID-19. Measured with immunoSEQ multiplex PCR; TCRdb has only the in-frame clones, and not every one. The sample records 200,000 to 250,000 clones, 70% to 90% being singletons. The sample comprised peripheral blood. These receptor sequences come from a man younger than 35 with active or convalescent COVID-19.

V usage is TRBV29-1 and J usage is TRBJ1-1; D is unclear. The CDR3 consists of 14 residues. CDR1 is SQVTM, CDR2 ANQGSEA, per germline. V was cut by 6 bases and J by 2 bases, with 16 bases left in between. The DNA of the CDR3 is TGCAGCGTCCACACCCGCGGCAGCAACACTGAAGCTTTCTTT. It translates to CSVHTRGSNTEAFF.

This clone was seen a few times. The rearrangement uses TRBV28 and TRBJ2-7, with D tentatively TRBD2 (6 bases). The CDR3 loop spans 14 amino acids. V lost 6 bases and J lost 5, with 17 bases in between. Germline V gene lookup returns CDR1 MDHEN and CDR2 SYDVKM. CDR3 in amino acids: CASSARRGTDEQYF. CDR3 coding DNA: TGTGCCAGCAGCGCTAGGCGGGGAACCGACGAGCAGTACTTC.

V usage is TRBV3-1 (or the pseudogene TRBV3-2) and J usage is TRBJ2-1; D is undetermined. Germline CDR1 LGHDT, CDR2 YNNKEL (reference sequence). There are 14 residues in the CDR3. The V end was cut by 0 bases, the J end by 3 bases, with 6 bases between. In DNA, the CDR3 is TGTGCCAGCAGCCAAGAACTAAACTACAATGAGCAGTTCTTC. Its protein product is CASSQELNYNEQFF.

The genes are TRBV7-4 and TRBJ2-5; TRBD1 matches at 10 bases. This CDR3 spans 14 amino acids. CDR1 and CDR2 from the germline V gene are SGHVT and SQSDAQ. V shed 4 bases and J 14 bases; nucleotides not matched to a gene: 13. The CDR3 spells CASSYKDFRDRGYF. The DNA for the CDR3 is TGTGCCAGCAGCTACAAAGACTTCCGGGACAGGGGATACTTC.

The chain is built from TRBV11-3 and TRBJ2-1; 9 bases agree with TRBD2. J gave up 2 bases and V 1 base, and 12 bases lay outside the gene matches. CDR1 SGHNT and CDR2 YENEEA come from the germline V gene. The CDR3 length is 19 residues. CDR3 region: CASSLGREGSVTTYNEQFF. DNA for the CDR3: TGTGCCAGCAGCTTAGGGCGGGAGGGATCCGTAACGACCTACAATGAGCAGTTCTTC.

This clone was observed a single time. The V and J genes are TRBV4-3 and TRBJ2-3; TRBD2 aligns across 13 bases. CDR1 and CDR2 from the germline V gene are LGHNA and YSLEER. The J segment lost 6 bases and the V segment lost 1 base, leaving 10 bases of the junction unmatched. The CDR3 is 18 residues long. CDR3 protein: CASSQAGWTSGRGDTQYF. The CDR3 region has the DNA TGCGCCAGCAGCCAAGCCGGGTGGACTAGCGGGAGAGGGGATACGCAGTATTTT.

The chain employs TRBV6-5 and TRBJ1-5; no clear D. The germline V and J ends were trimmed by 4 bases and 1 base, with 11 bases remaining between them. Germline CDR1 and CDR2: MNHEY and SVGAGI. The length of the CDR3 is 15 residues. CDR3 residues: CASSSSVRSNQPQHF. The CDR3 DNA is TGTGCCAGCAGTTCCTCCGTTAGAAGCAATCAGCCCCAGCATTTT.

The chain uses TRBV14 and TRBJ1-1; 8 nucleotides match TRBD1. This CDR3 comprises 15 residues. The germline V gene encodes CDR1 SGHDN and CDR2 FVKESK. V lost 2 bases, J lost 4 bases, and 6 bases stayed unmatched. CDR3 sequence (DNA): TGTGCCAGCAGCCAAAGGACAGGGCTTTTCACTGAAGCTTTCTTT. This encodes CASSQRTGLFTEAFF.

The sample holds one count of this clone. The J gene is TRBJ2-3, the V gene TRBV9; 8 bases match TRBD2. CDR3 size: 16 residues. With V trimmed by 3 bases and J by 3 bases, 9 bases remained unmatched. The V gene's germline CDR1 is SGDLS and CDR2 YYNGEE. CDR3 protein: CASSAPSGSRTDTQYF. The CDR3 DNA is TGTGCCAGCAGCGCCCCGAGCGGGAGCCGAACAGATACGCAGTATTTT.

Here the CDR3 DNA reads TGTGCCAGCAGCCAAGGGCAGGGAGGTAGTGAGCCCCAGCATTTT. Its translation: CASSQGQGGSEPQHF. The rearrangement joins TRBV4-2 to TRBJ1-5; a possible D gene is TRBD1 (5 bases). Germline V gene lookup returns CDR1 LGHNA and CDR2 YNFKEQ. With 1 base removed from V and 8 bases from J, the gap between germline ends came to 15 bases. The CDR3 is made up of 15 amino acids.

The chain is built from TRBV19 and TRBJ2-7; 13 nucleotides match TRBD2. CDR1 LNHDA and CDR2 SQIVND come from the germline V gene (reference sequence). The CDR3 length is 16 residues. The J segment lost 2 bases and the V segment lost 1 base, leaving 2 bases of the junction unmatched. DNA of the CDR3: TGTGCCAGTAGTATAGGGGGGACTAGCGGGACCTACGAGCAGTACTTC. The encoded protein is CASSIGGTSGTYEQYF. Full variable domain (missing parts from reference TRBV19 and TRBJ2-7): DGGITQSPKYLFRKEGQNVTLSCEQNLNHDAMYWYRQDPGQGLRLIYYSQIVNDFQKGDIAEGYSVSREKKESFPLTVTSAQKNPTAFYLCASSIGGTSGTYEQYFGPGTRLTVT.

This clone has ten or more counts. J is TRBJ2-1 and V is TRBV12-3 or TRBV12-4; D is uncertain. This CDR3 spans 10 amino acids. Trimming removed 4 bases from V and 7 bases from J, with 2 bases in between. The DNA for the CDR3 is TGTGCCAGCAGTTCGAATGAGCAGTTCTTC. As protein: CASSSNEQFF.

The rearrangement uses TRBV5-1 and TRBJ2-7, with D tentatively TRBD2 (5 bases). Germline lookup yields CDR1 SGHRS and CDR2 YFSETQ. V was shortened by 3 bases and J by 7 bases, with 20 bases between the two germline ends. The CDR3 extends over 15 amino acids. The CDR3 DNA follows: TGCGCCAGCAGCTCAATCGGGCCACAAACGGGGGAGCAGTACTTC. As protein: CASSSIGPQTGEQYF.

The rearrangement links TRBV6-1 to TRBJ2-1; possible D gene TRBD1, 5 bases. CDR3 length: 16 amino acids. CDR1 and CDR2 from the germline V gene are MNHNS and SASEGT. The germline V and J ends were trimmed by 4 bases and 6 bases, with 19 bases remaining between them. Here the CDR3 DNA reads TGTGCCAGCAGTGTGGGGCGGCCGGGCTTGGGCAATGAGCAGTTCTTC. It specifies CASSVGRPGLGNEQFF.

The chain combines TRBV18 with TRBJ2-1, with TRBD2 identical over 15 bases. Germline lookup yields CDR1 KGHSH and CDR2 LQKENI. There are 15 residues in the CDR3. Losses at the gene ends were 6 bases for V and 9 bases for J; bases not matched to a gene: 6. DNA for the CDR3: TGTGCCAGCTCGCTGGGACTAGCGGGAGGTCGTGAGCAGTTCTTC. Its translation is CASSLGLAGGREQFF.

This clone was observed once. A junction end diverges from the germline sequence, so it may reflect a read error. The chain joins TRBV11-2 to TRBJ2-2; 9 nucleotides align to TRBD1. Germline V gene lookup returns CDR1 SGHAT and CDR2 FQNNGV. The CDR3 length is 17 residues. The CDR3 DNA reads as TGTGCCAGCAGATTAGAAGCGGGGACAGGGTGGGCCGGGGAGCTGTTTTTT. It encodes CASRLEAGTGWAGELFF.

The chain links TRBV5-1 to TRBJ1-5; TRBD1 agrees at 10 bases. The CDR3 has 15 amino acids. J lost 6 bases, V lost 4 bases, and 7 bases had no gene match. The germline V gene has CDR1 SGHRS and CDR2 YFSETQ. This CDR3 reads CASSDGDRGSQPQHF. The CDR3 DNA reads TGCGCCAGCAGCGACGGGGACAGGGGAAGTCAGCCCCAGCATTTT.

The chain combines TRBV7-9 with TRBJ1-1; possibly TRBD1 for D (6 bases). Between the trimmed V and J ends, which lost 8 bases and 0 bases, there was a span of 13 bases. CDR3 size: 14 residues. CDR1 and CDR2 (germline): SEHNR, FQNEAQ (reference sequence). The CDR3 reads CASHWTELNTEAFF. CDR3 DNA sequence: TGTGCCAGCCATTGGACAGAATTGAACACTGAAGCTTTCTTT.

The rearrangement joins TRBV6-4 to TRBJ2-1; the D gene is possibly TRBD2 (6 bases). There are 14 residues in the CDR3. The germline V gene encodes CDR1 MRHNA and CDR2 SNTAGT. V was pared by 10 bases and J by 5 bases, with 18 bases between. DNA of the CDR3: TGTGCCACCGCAGCGACCTCTAGCGACAATGAGCAGTTCTTC. Translation gives CATAATSSDNEQFF.

This rearrangement joins TRBV9 to TRBJ2-7; D perhaps matches TRBD2 (5 bases). There are 15 residues in the CDR3. With 1 base removed from V and 2 bases from J, the gap between germline ends came to 13 bases. Germline V gene sequence: CDR1 SGDLS, CDR2 YYNGEE. The CDR3 reads CASSVKGDGTYEQYF. Here the CDR3 DNA reads TGTGCCAGCAGCGTAAAGGGAGACGGAACCTACGAGCAGTACTTC.

The gene calls are TRBV5-1 and TRBJ2-7, with unresolved D. Germline V CDR1 and CDR2: SGHRS, YFSETQ. Between the trimmed V and J ends, which lost 4 bases and 0 bases, there was a span of 11 bases. This CDR3 has 14 amino acids. CDR3 in DNA: TGCGCCAGCAGCCCAATGACAAACTCCTACGAGCAGTACTTC. This sequence encodes CASSPMTNSYEQYF.

The J gene is TRBJ1-1, the V gene TRBV11-1; TRBD1 matches at 7 bases. The ends lost 0 bases at V and 1 base at J; junction bases unmatched: 14. The V gene's germline CDR1 is SGHAT and CDR2 FQDESV (reference sequence). The CDR3 runs 19 residues. CDR3 in DNA: TGTGCCAGCAGCTTAGCGGGGAGAGGGGGCCTGCCGGCGAACACTGAAGCTTTCTTT. Amino acid sequence: CASSLAGRGGLPANTEAFF.

This chain links TRBV10-3 with TRBJ1-4; D is ambiguous. The CDR3 runs 11 residues. Trimming stripped 7 bases from V and 6 bases from J, with 6 bases between. Germline loops: CDR1 ENHRY, CDR2 SYGVKD. CDR3 sequence reads: CAIKGDEKLFF. CDR3 nucleotides: TGTGCCATCAAGGGAGATGAAAAACTGTTTTTT.

This chain links TRBV5-4 with TRBJ1-6; maybe TRBD1 (6 bases). Germline V lookup: CDR1 SGHNT, CDR2 YYREEE (reference sequence). Between the trimmed V and J ends, which lost 3 bases and 8 bases, there was a span of 15 bases. The CDR3 spans 15 residues. In DNA form, the CDR3 reads TGTGCCAGCAGCTCGGGCTGGACAGTAGATTCACCCCTCCACTTT. Encoded protein: CASSSGWTVDSPLHF.

The chain is built from TRBV7-9 and TRBJ1-5; 10 bases line up with TRBD1. The CDR3 runs to 14 residues. CDR1 is SEHNR and CDR2 is FQNEAQ in the germline V gene (reference sequence). The V segment lost 4 bases and the J segment 9 bases; nucleotides outside the gene matches: 6. CDR3 nucleotides: TGTGCCAGCAGCTCCGGACAGGGGGTATGGCCCCAGCATTTT. It yields the protein CASSSGQGVWPQHF.

The V gene is TRBV27, the J gene TRBJ1-1, with TRBD1 identical over 9 bases. The length of the CDR3 is 15 residues. Germline V gene data show CDR1 as MNHEY and CDR2 as SMNVEV (reference sequence). V shed 4 bases, J shed 6 bases, and the junction held 9 bases outside the gene matches. DNA of the CDR3: TGTGCCAGCAGTTCCCGACAGGGGGGTTATTCTGAAGCTTTCTTT. Translation gives CASSSRQGGYSEAFF.

The J gene is TRBJ1-3, the V gene TRBV15; D remains ambiguous. Trimming cost V 0 bases and J 0 bases, with 6 bases left between them. The CDR3 covers 15 residues. CDR1 and CDR2 from the germline V gene are LNHNV and YYDKDF (reference sequence). In DNA form, the CDR3 reads TGTGCCACCAGCAGAGACAGGATCTCTGGAAACACCATATATTTT. This codes for CATSRDRISGNTIYF.

The chain employs TRBV28 and TRBJ2-1, with D maybe TRBD1 (6 bases). Germline V lookup: CDR1 MDHEN, CDR2 SYDVKM. Trimming removed 5 bases from V and 0 bases from J, with 11 bases in between. CDR3 length: 15 residues. CDR3 sequence reads: CASSPTGNSYNEQFF. CDR3 nucleotides: TGTGCCAGCAGTCCAACAGGGAACTCCTACAATGAGCAGTTCTTC.

The V and J genes are TRBV30 and TRBJ1-4; D gene ambiguous. CDR1 and CDR2 (germline): GTSNPN, SVGIG (reference sequence). The CDR3 totals 16 residues. With 0 bases removed from V and 1 base from J, the gap between germline ends came to 12 bases. The CDR3 protein is CAWSVRGGITNEKLFF. CDR3 DNA sequence: TGTGCCTGGAGTGTACGCGGAGGTATAACTAATGAAAAACTGTTTTTT.